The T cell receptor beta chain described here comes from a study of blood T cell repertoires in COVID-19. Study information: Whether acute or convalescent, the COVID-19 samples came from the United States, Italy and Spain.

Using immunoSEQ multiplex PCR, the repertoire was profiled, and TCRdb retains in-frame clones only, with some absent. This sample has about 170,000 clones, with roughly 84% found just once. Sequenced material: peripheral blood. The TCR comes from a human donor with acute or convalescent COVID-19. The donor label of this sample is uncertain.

CDR3 sequence: CAWRGGRVLEAFF. In DNA form, the CDR3 reads TGTGCCTGGAGAGGGGGCAGGGTGTTAGAAGCTTTCTTT. The V and J genes are TRBV30 and TRBJ1-1, with 7 bases that match TRBD1. The CDR3 length is 13 residues. Germline assignment: CDR1 GTSNPN and CDR2 SVGIG (reference sequence). The trim removed 3 bases at V and 8 bases at J, leaving 9 bases unmatched.